This is a list of T cell receptor beta chains from one sample in a study of cytomegalovirus exposure and HLA in healthy donors. Data came from immunoSEQ multiplex PCR; TCRdb stores just in-frame clones and leaves some out. Of under 350,000 clones listed, about 86% are singletons. The sequenced sample was PBMCs. These receptors were obtained from a woman under 30 in good health and CMV-seronegative. CDR3s include the opening cysteine and the closing phenylalanine or tryptophan. Fields, in order: clone size, D gene, V gene, J gene, CDR3 protein, CDR3 DNA. D genes are given only for firm matches. Part of the rows lack a size; the others show once, few, many or a class for expanded clones.

.,.,TRBV28,TRBJ2-1,CASSPIKSGAYNEQFF,TGTGCCAGCAGTCCAATCAAAAGCGGCGCCTACAATGAGCAGTTCTTC
.,.,TRBV19,TRBJ1-2,CASSIGGSNYGYTF,TGTGCCAGTAGTATTGGCGGATCGAACTATGGCTACACCTTC
.,.,TRBV19,TRBJ2-7,CASSILPQSHEQYF,TGTGCCAGTAGTATCCTTCCGCAGTCCCACGAGCAGTACTTC
.,TRBD1,TRBV6-5,TRBJ1-2,CASSYGTGTRSDGYTF,TGTGCCAGCAGTTACGGGACAGGGACCCGTTCGGATGGCTACACCTTC
.,.,TRBV30,TRBJ1-2,CAWSAQRFNYGYTF,TGTGCCTGGAGTGCACAGAGATTTAACTATGGCTACACCTTC
.,.,TRBV28,TRBJ1-2,CASSLAVDGYTF,TGTGCCAGCAGTTTAGCGGTCGATGGCTACACCTTC
.,TRBD2,TRBV5-1,TRBJ2-5,CASSVLAGGPEETQYF,TGCGCCAGCAGCGTACTAGCGGGGGGGCCGGAGGAGACCCAGTACTTC
.,.,TRBV5-5,TRBJ2-7,CASSFGSYEQYF,TGTGCCAGCAGCTTCGGGTCCTACGAGCAGTACTTC
.,TRBD1,TRBV27,TRBJ1-5,CASSATGRQPQHF,TGTGCCAGCAGTGCGACAGGGAGGCAGCCCCAGCATTTT
.,TRBD1,TRBV7-8,TRBJ2-7,CASSLGTVSYEQYF,TGTGCCAGCAGCTTGGGGACAGTCTCCTACGAGCAGTACTTC
.,.,TRBV5-6,TRBJ2-7,CASSLTGSYEQYF,TGTGCCAGCAGCTTGACAGGCTCCTACGAGCAGTACTTC
.,.,TRBV27,TRBJ2-1,CASRDSSSYNEQFF,TGTGCCAGCAGGGACAGCAGCTCCTACAATGAGCAGTTCTTC
.,.,TRBV6-4,TRBJ2-3,CASSDSWARNTDTQYF,TGTGCCAGCAGTGACTCCTGGGCGAGAAACACAGATACGCAGTATTTT
.,.,TRBV4-1,TRBJ1-1,CASSQVRDTNTEAFF,TGCGCCAGCAGCCAAGTCCGGGACACCAACACTGAAGCTTTCTTT
.,TRBD1,TRBV6-5,TRBJ1-2,CASSYGEGGLGYTF,TGTGCCAGCAGTTACGGAGAAGGGGGCCTTGGCTACACCTTC
.,TRBD1,TRBV7-8,TRBJ1-2,CASSWTGRLSYGYTF,TGTGCCAGCAGCTGGACAGGGAGGTTGTCTTATGGCTACACCTTC
.,TRBD1,TRBV7-3,TRBJ1-3,CASSLTQGVAIYF,TGTGCCAGCAGCTTAACACAGGGGGTAGCCATATATTTT
.,TRBD1,TRBV7-9,TRBJ2-7,CASSYISGQGYEQYF,TGTGCCAGCAGTTACATATCGGGACAGGGTTACGAGCAGTACTTC
.,.,TRBV7-2,TRBJ1-2,CASSLDPPRGYTF,TGTGCCAGCAGCTTAGACCCCCCTAGGGGCTACACCTTC
.,TRBD1,TRBV28,TRBJ2-5,CASTPGQGDLETQYF,TGTGCCAGCACTCCGGGACAGGGGGATCTAGAGACCCAGTACTTC
.,.,TRBV2,TRBJ2-7,CASGPWQGNYEQYF,TGTGCCAGCGGACCGTGGCAGGGTAACTACGAGCAGTACTTC
.,TRBD1,TRBV19,TRBJ2-4,CASRQGAQAKNIQYF,TGTGCCAGTAGACAGGGGGCGCAGGCCAAAAACATTCAGTACTTC
.,TRBD1,TRBV2,TRBJ1-2,CASSAGDSYGYTF,TGTGCCAGCAGTGCTGGGGACAGCTATGGCTACACCTTC
.,TRBD2,TRBV30,TRBJ2-1,CAWSVLAGGPWAFF,TGTGCCTGGAGTGTACTAGCGGGAGGGCCCTGGGCGTTCTTC
.,.,TRBV13,TRBJ2-2,CASSLESHLRAGETGELFF,TGTGCCAGCAGCTTAGAGTCCCACTTGCGGGCAGGGGAAACCGGGGAGCTGTTTTTT
.,.,TRBV29-1,TRBJ2-1,CSALSGSYNEQFF,TGCAGCGCCCTTAGCGGCTCCTACAATGAGCAGTTCTTC
.,TRBD1,TRBV9,TRBJ1-2,CASSPMDRGVYGYTF,TGTGCCAGCAGTCCTATGGACAGGGGGGTCTATGGCTACACCTTC
.,.,TRBV6-5,TRBJ2-4,CASSGGGNIQYF,TGTGCCAGCAGTGGGGGCGGGAACATTCAGTACTTC
once,TRBD2,TRBV2,TRBJ2-7,CASMGLAPRSYEQYF,TGTGCCAGCATGGGACTAGCGCCTCGCTCCTACGAGCAGTACTTC
.,.,TRBV5-6,TRBJ2-7,CASSPPRDTGYEQYF,TGTGCCAGCAGCCCCCCCAGGGACACAGGATACGAGCAGTACTTC
.,TRBD2,TRBV30,TRBJ2-1,CAWNRLANNEQFF,TGTGCCTGGAACCGACTAGCGAACAATGAGCAGTTCTTC
once,TRBD2,TRBV18,TRBJ2-5,CASSPQSSGGTQETQYF,TGTGCCAGCTCACCACAGTCTAGCGGGGGAACTCAAGAGACCCAGTACTTC
.,.,TRBV11-2,TRBJ2-2,CASSLPPNTGELFF,TGTGCCAGCAGCTTACCTCCGAACACCGGGGAGCTGTTTTTT
.,.,TRBV19,TRBJ1-3,CASGRGRSSGNTIYF,TGTGCCAGCGGGCGGGGTAGGAGCTCTGGAAACACCATATATTTT
.,.,TRBV11-3,TRBJ1-1,CASSLGRGTEAFF,TGTGCCAGCAGCTTAGGAAGGGGCACTGAAGCTTTCTTT
.,TRBD1,TRBV27,TRBJ2-6,CASSSYPDRYSGANVLTF,TGTGCCAGCAGTTCCTACCCGGACAGGTACTCTGGGGCCAACGTCCTGACTTTC
.,TRBD2,TRBV9,TRBJ2-2,CASSVLSRGVTGELFF,TGTGCCAGCAGCGTCCTCAGTCGGGGGGTTACCGGGGAGCTGTTTTTT
.,.,TRBV29-1,TRBJ2-7,CSVWRSGHYYEQYF,TGCAGCGTTTGGAGGTCGGGACACTACTACGAGCAGTACTTC
.,.,TRBV28,TRBJ1-1,CASTSAGGENTEAFF,TGTGCCAGCACCTCAGCGGGGGGCGAGAACACTGAAGCTTTCTTT
.,TRBD2,TRBV7-3,TRBJ2-7,CASSLSASGGYYEQYF,TGTGCCAGCAGCTTAAGTGCTAGCGGGGGATACTACGAGCAGTACTTC